Here is one TCR beta chain with its context. The assay was immunoSEQ multiplex PCR, and TCRdb's table has in-frame clones only and misses some. The sample includes 150,000 to 200,000 clones, 80% to 90% of them seen just once. This sample was included in a study of control samples from healthy donors and cancer patients. CDR3 length: 12 residues. V lost 5 bases and J 3 bases, leaving 6 bases between the germline ends. Germline CDR1 reads SGDLS; CDR2 reads YYNGEE. The receptor comes from a man between 18 and 35 years old in good health. The sample was blood. V and J are TRBV9 and TRBJ2-4, with D perhaps being TRBD1 or TRBD2 (5 bases each). CDR3 coding DNA: TGTGCCAGCAGGAGGGGCAAAAACATTCAGTACTTC. Its translation: CASRRGKNIQYF.